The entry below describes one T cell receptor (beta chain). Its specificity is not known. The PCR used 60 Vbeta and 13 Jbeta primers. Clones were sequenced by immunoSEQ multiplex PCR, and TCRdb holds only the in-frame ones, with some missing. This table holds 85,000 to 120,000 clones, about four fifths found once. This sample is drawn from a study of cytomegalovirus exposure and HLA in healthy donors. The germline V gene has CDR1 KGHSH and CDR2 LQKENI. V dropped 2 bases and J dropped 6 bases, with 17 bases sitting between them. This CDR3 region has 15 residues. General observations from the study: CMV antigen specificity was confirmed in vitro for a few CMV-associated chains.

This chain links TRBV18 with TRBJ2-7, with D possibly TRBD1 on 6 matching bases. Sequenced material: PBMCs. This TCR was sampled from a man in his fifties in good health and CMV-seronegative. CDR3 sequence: CASSPSAGDGGEQYV. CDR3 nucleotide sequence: TGTGCCAGCTCACCATCGGCAGGGGATGGGGGCGAGCAGTACGTC.